These 29 T cell receptor beta chains came from one sample sequenced in a study of T cell repertoires in cytomegalovirus infection. TCRdb used MiXCR to reprocess the reads, holding one entry per CDR3 protein. The repertoire holds around 55,000 distinct CDR3 sequences, over 15% seen once, with 26% in the top ten. These receptors are not linked to any known antigen. The material sequenced was CD8+ T cells from cultured PBMCs, taken from culture after CMV antigen stimulation. The receptors derive from a human donor in good health (CMV status not recorded). Some clones in this sample may be carry-over from other donors' samples.

The chain recombines TRBV11-2 with TRBJ2-7; D might be TRBD2 (7 bases). The CDR3 spans 17 residues. Looked up from germline, CDR1 is SGHAT and CDR2 is FQNNGV. V lost 3 bases and J lost 2, with 20 bases in between. The CDR3 spells CASSFTRNREGTYEQYF. Written as DNA, the CDR3 is TGTGCCAGCAGCTTCACGAGGAACAGGGAGGGGACCTACGAGCAGTACTTC.

This clonotype has ten or more counts. This rearrangement joins TRBV20-1 to TRBJ2-7; the match to TRBD2 covers 8 bases. This CDR3 is 13 amino acids long. The germline CDR1 and CDR2 sequences are DFQATT and SNEGSKA (reference sequence). V lost 6 bases, J lost 4 bases, and 8 bases stayed unmatched. CDR3 in amino acids: CSARGGQDYEQYF. CDR3 coding DNA: TGCAGTGCCCGGGGGGGGCAGGATTACGAGCAGTACTTC.

This clonotype was picked up a small number of times. The chain is built from TRBV7-8 and TRBJ2-6, with D possibly matching TRBD1 (6 bases). The CDR3 length is 16 residues. The germline V gene has CDR1 SGHVS and CDR2 FQNEAQ. The V gene lost 2 bases and the J gene lost 1 base, with 9 bases spanning the gap. CDR3 sequence: CASSLPQGSGANVLTF. The CDR3 DNA reads TGTGCCAGCAGCTTACCTCAGGGGTCTGGGGCCAACGTCCTGACTTTC.

This clonotype was seen at least ten times. This CDR3 reads CASSRDGEETQYF. DNA of the CDR3: TGTGCCAGCAGCAGGGACGGAGAAGAGACCCAGTACTTC. The V gene is TRBV7-9, the J gene TRBJ2-5; D is tentatively TRBD1 or TRBD2 (5 bases each). Germline-derived CDR1 and CDR2 are SEHNR and FQNEAQ (reference sequence). This CDR3 contains 13 residues. The V end lost 5 bases, the J end lost 3 bases, and 10 bases lay between the germline ends.

V is TRBV12-3 or TRBV12-4 and J is TRBJ2-5; maybe TRBD2 (6 bases). Trimming took off 3 bases at V and 1 base at J, with 15 bases between the two ends. The CDR3 consists of 16 residues. CDR3 amino acids: CASSLTSGRFQETQYF. CDR3 nucleotide sequence: TGTGCCAGCAGTTTGACGAGCGGGCGTTTCCAAGAGACCCAGTACTTC.

The chain has TRBV7-2 and TRBJ1-4; tentative D call: TRBD1 (5 bases). The CDR3 is made up of 19 amino acids. CDR1 is SGHTA, CDR2 FQGNSA, per germline. The V gene lost 1 base and the J gene lost 0 bases, with 18 bases spanning the gap. The CDR3 loop is CASSLGRGINLATNEKLFF. CDR3 nucleotides: TGTGCCAGCAGCTTAGGTCGGGGGATTAACCTTGCAACTAATGAAAAACTGTTTTTT.

CDR3 DNA sequence: TGTGCCAGCACCACCCGTCAAGAGTTCTATGGCTACACCTTC. This sequence encodes CASTTRQEFYGYTF. V gene TRBV7-9 combines with J gene TRBJ1-2; D is unresolved. The CDR3 is made up of 14 amino acids. In germline, CDR1 is SEHNR, CDR2 FQNEAQ (reference sequence). The V end was cut by 7 bases, the J end by 4 bases, with 16 bases between.

In nucleotides, the CDR3 is TGTGCCAGCAGCCTGTCCTCGGGACGAGGGGAAGGACCTGAAGCTTTCTTT. Its protein is CASSLSSGRGEGPEAFF. The chain recombines TRBV7-9 with TRBJ1-1; TRBD1 is a possible D gene (5 bases). This CDR3 spans 17 amino acids. Trimming shortened V by 5 bases and J by 6 bases, and 25 bases separated the two germline ends. The germline V gene encodes CDR1 SEHNR and CDR2 FQNEAQ (reference sequence).

The J gene is TRBJ1-2, the V gene TRBV5-6; D uncertain. V lost 0 bases, J lost 1 base, and 7 bases lay in between. Germline V gene data show CDR1 as SGHDT and CDR2 as YYEEEE. The CDR3 contains 14 residues. The CDR3 DNA reads as TGTGCCAGCAGCTTGGCCGGGCATAACTATGGCTACACCTTC. Translated: CASSLAGHNYGYTF.

This clonotype was counted a few times. The rearrangement links TRBV9 to TRBJ2-1, with 11 positions matching TRBD1. Per the germline V gene, CDR1 is SGDLS and CDR2 is YYNGEE. J gave up 9 bases and V 0 bases, and 5 bases lay outside the gene matches. This CDR3 has 15 amino acids. The CDR3 loop reads CASSVVGQGVVEQFF. CDR3 DNA: TGTGCCAGCAGCGTAGTGGGACAGGGGGTCGTTGAGCAGTTCTTC.

The V and J genes are TRBV7-3 and TRBJ1-1; D not resolved. This CDR3 spans 13 amino acids. The germline CDR1 and CDR2 sequences are SGHTA and FQGTGA. Between the trimmed V and J ends, which lost 3 bases and 3 bases, there was a span of 8 bases. CDR3 protein: CASSFIGDTEAFF. The DNA for the CDR3 is TGTGCCAGCAGCTTCATTGGGGACACTGAAGCTTTCTTT.

This clonotype was recorded a few times. The CDR3 sequence is CASSQDPLPPDTQYF. DNA of the CDR3: TGCGCCAGCAGCCAAGACCCTCTCCCGCCAGATACGCAGTATTTT. V usage is TRBV4-3 and J usage is TRBJ2-3; D ambiguous. The CDR3 has 15 amino acids. Germline V CDR1 and CDR2: LGHNA, YSLEER. The V gene lost 0 bases and the J gene lost 4 bases, with 11 bases spanning the gap.

This clonotype was counted ten times or more. The genes are TRBV7-9 and TRBJ2-7, with 7 bases matching TRBD1. V trimming: 1 base; J trimming: 5 bases; junction bases outside the gene matches: 2. The CDR3 consists of 13 residues. Germline V lookup: CDR1 SEHNR, CDR2 FQNEAQ (reference sequence). CDR3 in DNA: TGTGCCAGCAGCTTAGGACAGGGAAACGAGCAGTACTTC. Residues: CASSLGQGNEQYF.

There are a few counts of this clonotype. CDR3: CASSFTGPGYNEQFF. For the CDR3, the DNA is TGTGCCAGCAGTTTCACAGGTCCCGGCTACAATGAGCAGTTCTTC. The J gene is TRBJ2-1, the V gene TRBV6-8; the D gene is possibly TRBD1 (5 bases). V was shortened by 4 bases and J by 3 bases, with 13 bases between the two germline ends. This CDR3 contains 15 residues. CDR1 MNHGY and CDR2 SAAAGT come from the germline V gene.

This clonotype was counted a few times. The chain combines TRBV7-6 with TRBJ2-1; the match to TRBD2 covers 9 bases. This CDR3 has 16 residues. With V trimmed by 6 bases and J by 0 bases, 6 bases remained unmatched. Germline V gene lookup returns CDR1 SGHVS and CDR2 FNYEAQ. The CDR3 DNA follows: TGTGCCAGCAGTCGACTAGCGGCGAGCTCCTACAATGAGCAGTTCTTC. Translating it yields CASSRLAASSYNEQFF.

This clonotype was seen more than once but under ten times. The chain carries TRBV7-2 and TRBJ1-6; 10 bases fit TRBD1. Trimming at V came to 2 bases and at J to 9 bases, leaving 4 bases not matched to a gene. The CDR3 is 15 residues long. CDR1 is SGHTA, CDR2 FQGNSA, per germline. The CDR3 loop reads CASSLSDRGLSPLHF. As DNA, the CDR3 is TGTGCCAGCAGCTTATCCGACAGGGGGCTTTCACCCCTCCACTTT.

The J gene is TRBJ2-6, the V gene TRBV29-1; D assignment may be TRBD1 or TRBD2 (5 bases each). CDR3 size: 13 residues. The V gene's germline CDR1 is SQVTM and CDR2 ANQGSEA. Trimming removed 3 bases at V and 2 bases at J, with 5 bases between. This CDR3 is CSVEGAGANVLTF. The CDR3 bases are TGCAGCGTTGAGGGGGCTGGGGCCAACGTCCTGACTTTC.

This clonotype has just a few counts. The rearrangement uses TRBV6-5 and TRBJ2-1, with D unclear. CDR1 and CDR2 from the germline V gene are MNHEY and SVGAGI. Trimming cost V 4 bases and J 4 bases, with 2 bases left between them. The CDR3 loop spans 11 amino acids. The CDR3 is CASSFYNEQFF. The CDR3 DNA reads TGTGCCAGCAGTTTTTACAATGAGCAGTTCTTC.

This clonotype has only a few counts. This sequence joins TRBV7-9 and TRBJ2-1; D might be TRBD1 or TRBD2, each matching 6 bases. This CDR3 region has 15 residues. Germline V gene sequence: CDR1 SEHNR, CDR2 FQNEAQ (reference sequence). V was clipped by 5 bases and J by 8 bases, with 19 bases between them. CDR3 sequence: CASSGGPNLRDEQFF. The CDR3 nucleotides are TGTGCCAGCAGCGGGGGGCCTAACCTCAGGGATGAGCAGTTCTTC.

This clonotype was seen a handful of times. This chain's CDR3 is CASSLDRRVYSDGYTF. The CDR3 DNA reads TGTGCCAGCAGCTTAGACCGCAGGGTTTACAGCGATGGCTACACCTTC. This sequence joins TRBV11-2 and TRBJ1-2; D possibly corresponds to TRBD1 (5 bases). The V end lost 0 bases, the J end lost 6 bases, and 17 bases lay between the germline ends. Germline V gene data show CDR1 as SGHAT and CDR2 as FQNNGV. The CDR3 covers 16 residues. Full variable domain (outside the CDR3, taken from reference TRBV11-2 and TRBJ1-2): EAGVAQSPRYKIIEKRQSVAFWCNPISGHATLYWYQQILGQGPKLLIQFQNNGVVDDSQLPKDRFSAERLKGVDSTLKIQPAKLEDSAVYLCASSLDRRVYSDGYTFGSGTRLTVV.

This clonotype was seen a few times. The rearrangement links TRBV7-9 to TRBJ1-1; D is unclear. Germline values: CDR1 SEHNR, CDR2 FQNEAQ (reference sequence). V gave up 1 base and J gave up 4 bases, with 10 bases separating them. The CDR3 consists of 14 residues. The CDR3 region is CASSLVQATTEAFF. The CDR3 DNA reads as TGTGCCAGCAGCTTAGTCCAGGCTACCACTGAAGCTTTCTTT.

The chain joins TRBV7-2 to TRBJ2-4, with D tentatively TRBD1 or TRBD2 (6 bases each). The CDR3 has 17 amino acids. V gave up 7 bases and J gave up 1 base, with 20 bases separating them. Germline lookup yields CDR1 SGHTA and CDR2 FQGNSA. This CDR3 reads CASTTSGARRAKNIQYF. The DNA for the CDR3 is TGTGCCAGCACCACTTCGGGGGCCAGGAGGGCCAAAAACATTCAGTACTTC.

V is TRBV10-3 and J is TRBJ2-1; 7 bases are shared with TRBD1. The germline CDR1 and CDR2 sequences are ENHRY and SYGVKD. The CDR3 totals 16 residues. V lost 0 bases and J lost 4; bases outside the gene matches: 6. The DNA for the CDR3 is TGTGCCATCAGTGAGTCCGGGACAGAGTATTACAATGAGCAGTTCTTC. Encoded protein: CAISESGTEYYNEQFF.

This CDR3 reads CASSRLGYEQYF. For the CDR3, the DNA is TGTGCCAGCAGCCGACTGGGATACGAGCAGTACTTC. The rearrangement joins TRBV7-2 to TRBJ2-7; D remains unclear. The germline V and J ends were trimmed by 5 bases and 4 bases, with 9 bases remaining between them. CDR1 SGHTA and CDR2 FQGNSA come from the germline V gene. The CDR3 consists of 12 residues. Combining the CDR3 with reference TRBV7-2 and TRBJ2-7 gives the whole variable domain GAGVSQSPSNKVTEKGKDVELRCDPISGHTALYWYRQSLGQGLEFLIYFQGNSAPDKSGLPSDRFSAERTGGSVSTLTIQRTQQEDSAVYLCASSRLGYEQYFGPGTRLTVT.

This clonotype has only a few counts. This sequence joins TRBV7-2 and TRBJ2-1; D might be TRBD1 (5 bases). The CDR3 length is 11 residues. Germline V gene data show CDR1 as SGHTA and CDR2 as FQGNSA. V lost 5 bases, J lost 9 bases, and 8 bases lay in between. The chain's CDR3 is CASSQGAEQFF. CDR3 bases: TGTGCCAGCAGCCAAGGGGCTGAGCAGTTCTTC.

The rearrangement uses TRBV4-1 and TRBJ2-7; D is unclear. The germline gives CDR1 MGHRA, CDR2 YSYEKL. This CDR3 has 15 residues. Trimming cost V 0 bases and J 0 bases, with 9 bases left between them. The CDR3 loop reads CASSQDPDTSYEQYF. The CDR3 DNA is TGCGCCAGCAGCCAAGATCCAGACACCTCCTACGAGCAGTACTTC.

This clonotype was detected ten times or more. V usage is TRBV6-1 and J usage is TRBJ2-1, with 7 bases fitting TRBD2. The length of the CDR3 is 15 residues. Germline loops: CDR1 MNHNS, CDR2 SASEGT. Germline trimming cut 2 bases from V and 9 bases from J; bases unmatched to any gene: 10. The DNA of the CDR3 is TGTGCCAGCAGTGAAAGCGCGGGAGCAGGCGTTGAGCAGTTCTTC. Translated: CASSESAGAGVEQFF.

There are a few counts of this clonotype. Here the CDR3 reads CASSSSDSSYNEQFF. The CDR3 DNA reads TGTGCCAGCAGCTCTAGCGACAGCTCCTACAATGAGCAGTTCTTC. The chain links TRBV7-7 to TRBJ2-1, with D tentatively TRBD2 (6 bases). Germline CDR1 SSHAT, CDR2 FNYEAQ (reference sequence). V lost 4 bases and J 0 bases, leaving 10 bases between the germline ends. The CDR3 sequence is 15 residues long.

The gene calls are TRBV2 and TRBJ2-1, with 8 bases matching TRBD2. CDR3 size: 14 residues. Looked up from germline, CDR1 is SNHLY and CDR2 is FYNNEI. V was clipped by 3 bases and J by 10 bases; unmatched bases: 8. CDR3: CASSDGGGREEQFF. The CDR3 coding sequence is TGTGCCAGCAGTGATGGCGGGGGGCGCGAAGAGCAGTTCTTC.